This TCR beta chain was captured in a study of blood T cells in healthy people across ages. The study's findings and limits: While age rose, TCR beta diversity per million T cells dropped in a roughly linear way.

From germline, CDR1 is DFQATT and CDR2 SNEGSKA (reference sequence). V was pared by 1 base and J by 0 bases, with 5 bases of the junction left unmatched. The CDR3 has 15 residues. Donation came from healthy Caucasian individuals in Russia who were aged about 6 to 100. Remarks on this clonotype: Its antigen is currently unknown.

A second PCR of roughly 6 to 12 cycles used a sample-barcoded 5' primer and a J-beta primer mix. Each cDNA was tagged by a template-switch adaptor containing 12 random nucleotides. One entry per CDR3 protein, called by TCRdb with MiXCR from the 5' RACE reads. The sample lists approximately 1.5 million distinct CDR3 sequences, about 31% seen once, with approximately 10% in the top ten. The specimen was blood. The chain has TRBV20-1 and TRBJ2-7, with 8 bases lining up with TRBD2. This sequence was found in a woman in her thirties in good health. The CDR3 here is CSARGWGTSSYEQYF. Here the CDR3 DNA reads TGCAGTGCTAGAGGTTGGGGGACTAGCTCCTACGAGCAGTACTTC.